This T cell receptor beta chain was captured by sequencing in a study of OX40 agonist ivuxolimab in advanced cancers. Turning to the study itself: Three patients showed partial responses: one hepatocellular carcinoma and two cutaneous melanoma cases.

This CDR3 has 13 amino acids. The germline CDR1 and CDR2 sequences are MNHEY and SVGAGI. After removal of 6 bases from V and 5 bases from J, the junction contained 6 bases not matched to a gene. Assay used: immunoSEQ multiplex PCR; TCRdb lists only in-frame clones, some missing. The sample contains under 85,000 clones, around 86% of which appear only once. The receptor was isolated from an adult with an advanced solid tumor such as melanoma, head and neck, liver or kidney cancer. This chain uses TRBV6-5 with TRBJ2-5; 7 positions agree with TRBD2. Sequencing used CD4+ or CD8+ T cells sorted from blood, obtained in a trial of the OX40 agonist ivuxolimab. CDR3 DNA sequence: TGTGCCAGCAGGCCGGGAGGCGGGGAGACCCAGTACTTC. Protein product: CASRPGGGETQYF.